This entry describes one TCR beta chain. Its antigen is undetermined. CDR3 size: 15 residues. V was trimmed by 5 bases and J by 8 bases, leaving 19 bases between them. Germline values: CDR1 SGHNT, CDR2 YENEEA. The data were produced by immunoSEQ multiplex PCR, yet TCRdb's version contains in-frame clones alone and is incomplete. Among over 120,000 clones listed, 80% to 95% were seen once. The data derive from a study of T cell responses to AZD1222 COVID-19 vaccine. Study at large: Pooling covered second doses at about 4 or about 12 weeks. General study points: Regions left unmutated in variants are reportedly the target of nearly half of spike-specific TCRs.

This chain connects TRBV11-3 to TRBJ2-4, with D uncertain. This specimen was peripheral blood, taken on day 0 of AZD1222 vaccination. This receptor was identified in an adult in good health. The DNA of the CDR3 is TGTGCCAGCAGCCGATACCCTGGACCGCGGTACATTCAGTACTTC. It codes for CASSRYPGPRYIQYF.